This T cell receptor (beta chain) came from a study of OX40 agonist ivuxolimab in advanced cancers. Study-wide points: No antigen was identified for the clonally expanded peripheral T cells. More expanded clones were found, on average, in CD8+ than in CD4+ T cells. Some nonresponders also had low normalized T-cell clonal expansion.

Here immunoSEQ multiplex PCR was the method, and the copy in TCRdb shows in-frame clones only, minus some. The sample lists about 62,000 clones; roughly 90% were seen once. V shed 6 bases and J 0 bases; nucleotides not matched to a gene: 4. Germline V gene data show CDR1 as MNHEY and CDR2 as SMNVEV (reference sequence). This CDR3 comprises 14 residues. On this clone itself: As yet, its antigen is unknown.

The origin of this receptor is an adult with an advanced solid tumor such as melanoma, head and neck, liver or kidney cancer. The chain is built from TRBV27 and TRBJ1-1; 7 bases are a match to TRBD1. Sequences were derived from CD4+ or CD8+ T cells sorted from blood, sampled in a trial of the OX40 agonist ivuxolimab. CDR3 DNA sequence: TGTGCCAGCAGCTACGACAGGGTGAACACTGAAGCTTTCTTT. Translated, it gives CASSYDRVNTEAFF.